This TCR beta chain appears in the sequencing data of a study of blood T cell repertoires in COVID-19. Germline-derived CDR1 and CDR2 are LGHDT and YNNKEL (reference sequence). The ends were cut back, 2 bases at V and 4 bases at J, with 3 bases in the middle. The CDR3 covers 12 residues. The table came from immunoSEQ multiplex PCR; TCRdb's copy has only in-frame clones and leaves some out. The table lists 300,000 to 350,000 clones, roughly 90% of them singletons, with less than 2.5% in the top ten. This TCR came from a man younger than 30 with active or convalescent COVID-19. The source material was peripheral blood. This chain joins TRBV3-1 (or the pseudogene TRBV3-2) and TRBJ2-1; D not certain. For the CDR3, the DNA is TGTGCCAGCAGCCAACTGTACAATGAGCAGTTCTTC. Translated, it gives CASSQLYNEQFF.